The 18 T cell receptor beta chains given below trace back to one sample, sequenced in a study of CD8 T cells in ankylosing spondylitis. TCRdb reprocessed the 5' RACE reads with MiXCR, giving one entry per CDR3 protein. The table has a few hundred thousand distinct CDR3 sequences, about 18% seen once. Sequencing was done on a sample of blood, either unsorted or a sorted T cell fraction (not recorded which). Receptor source: a male donor with ankylosing spondylitis or in good health (not recorded which).

J is TRBJ2-4 and V is TRBV5-1; D is unclear. The CDR3 has 14 residues. V lost 5 bases to trimming and J lost 0 bases, with 9 bases between them. Looked up from germline, CDR1 is SGHRS and CDR2 is YFSETQ. CDR3 loop: CASRSDLAKNIQYF. The DNA of the CDR3 is TGCGCCAGCAGGTCCGACCTAGCCAAAAACATTCAGTACTTC.

This clonotype was detected ten times or more. The chain joins TRBV27 to TRBJ2-7; 8 positions agree with TRBD2. Germline V CDR1 and CDR2: MNHEY, SMNVEV (reference sequence). This CDR3 is 14 amino acids long. V dropped 5 bases and J dropped 3; count of bases not matched to a gene: 6. CDR3 DNA: TGTGCCAGCAGTACCGGGACTAGTGACTACGAGCAGTACTTC. It codes for CASSTGTSDYEQYF.

The V and J genes are TRBV5-1 and TRBJ2-7, with D possibly being TRBD2 (6 bases). This CDR3 comprises 15 residues. With 5 bases removed from V and 0 bases from J, the gap between germline ends came to 15 bases. Germline CDR1 and CDR2: SGHRS and YFSETQ. The chain's CDR3 is CASRLRDSDSYEQYF. DNA of the CDR3: TGCGCCAGCAGACTACGGGACTCAGACTCCTACGAGCAGTACTTC.

This clonotype has just a few counts. This chain links TRBV27 with TRBJ2-1; 7 positions agree with TRBD1. CDR1 and CDR2 (germline): MNHEY, SMNVEV (reference sequence). V was pared by 5 bases and J by 8 bases, with 6 bases of the junction left unmatched. The CDR3 is 13 amino acids. CDR3 nucleotide sequence: TGTGCCAGCAGTATGACAGGGTACGATGAGCAGTTCTTC. Translating it yields CASSMTGYDEQFF.

This clonotype was picked up a small number of times. V gene TRBV29-1 combines with J gene TRBJ2-3; 8 nucleotides agree with TRBD2. V was clipped by 0 bases and J by 2 bases; unmatched bases: 22. From germline, CDR1 is SQVTM and CDR2 ANQGSEA. CDR3 size: 21 residues. DNA for the CDR3: TGCAGCGTTGAAGACCGTAACGGGTTAGCGGGAAACCGTCTGATCACAGATACGCAGTATTTT. Its protein product is CSVEDRNGLAGNRLITDTQYF.

This clonotype appeared many times. The chain combines TRBV9 with TRBJ2-3, with 9 bases lining up with TRBD1. The germline gives CDR1 SGDLS, CDR2 YYNGEE. V shed 3 bases and J 8 bases; nucleotides not matched to a gene: 13. There are 16 residues in the CDR3. The DNA for the CDR3 is TGTGCCAGCAGCGCCCCATCCGGGACAGGGTCGGGTACGCAGTATTTT. This encodes CASSAPSGTGSGTQYF. Variable domain in full (rest from reference TRBV9 and TRBJ2-3): DSGVTQTPKHLITATGQRVTLRCSPRSGDLSVYWYQQSLDQGLQFLIQYYNGEERAKGNILERFSAQQFPDLHSELNLSSLELGDSALYFCASSAPSGTGSGTQYFGPGTRLTVL.

This clonotype has more than one count but fewer than ten. This chain connects TRBV6-5 to TRBJ2-3, with 8 positions matching TRBD2. This CDR3 region has 15 residues. V gave up 2 bases and J gave up 5 bases; unmatched junction bases: 6. The germline CDR1 and CDR2 sequences are MNHEY and SVGAGI. The CDR3 DNA follows: TGTGCCAGCAGTTACGGTTACAGCGGGAGAGATACGCAGTATTTT. The encoded protein is CASSYGYSGRDTQYF.

V is TRBV4-1 and J is TRBJ2-7; possible D gene TRBD2, 5 bases. This CDR3 is 14 amino acids long. The germline V and J ends were trimmed by 1 base and 3 bases, with 10 bases remaining between them. Germline CDR1 MGHRA, CDR2 YSYEKL. The CDR3 DNA reads TGCGCCAGCAGCCAAGGGGTTGGGAGCTACGAGCAGTACTTC. It specifies CASSQGVGSYEQYF.

This clonotype was seen a few times. CDR3 DNA sequence: TGTGCCAGCAGCTCGCCCTCGTTGGCAGATACGCAGTATTTT. Translating gives CASSSPSLADTQYF. The chain is built from TRBV7-8 and TRBJ2-3; D is unclear. CDR3 size: 14 residues. Germline V gives CDR1 SGHVS, CDR2 FQNEAQ. The V and J ends lost 4 bases and 4 bases respectively, with 12 bases between them.

In its sample, this clonotype was seen a few times. The rearrangement uses TRBV29-1 and TRBJ2-5; TRBD2 is a possible D gene (6 bases). The CDR3 has 14 amino acids. Trimming pared 4 bases from V and 4 bases from J, leaving 16 bases between. In germline, CDR1 is SQVTM, CDR2 ANQGSEA. CDR3 amino acids: CSVGLVGEVETQYF. In nucleotides, the CDR3 is TGCAGCGTTGGGCTGGTGGGGGAGGTAGAGACCCAGTACTTC.

This clonotype was seen repeatedly, ten times or more. The chain uses TRBV29-1 and TRBJ2-6; D possibly corresponds to TRBD2 (6 bases). Germline V gives CDR1 SQVTM, CDR2 ANQGSEA. The CDR3 length is 17 residues. With 6 bases removed from V and 0 bases from J, the gap between germline ends came to 18 bases. CDR3 in amino acids: CSVMLYGGNSGANVLTF. Here the CDR3 DNA reads TGCAGCGTGATGCTCTATGGGGGGAACTCTGGGGCCAACGTCCTGACTTTC. Based on the CDR3 plus reference TRBV29-1 and TRBJ2-6, the full variable domain is SAVISQKPSRDICQRGTSLTIQCQVDSQVTMMFWYRQQPGQSLTLIATANQGSEATYESGFVIDKFPISRPNLTFSTLTVSNMSPEDSSIYLCSVMLYGGNSGANVLTFGAGSRLTVL.

The rearrangement links TRBV21-1 to TRBJ2-1; the table gives TRBD2 as D, unverified against the DNA. TRBV21-1 is a pseudogene segment. The CDR3 contains 16 residues. The CDR3 DNA is TGTGCCAGCAGCATTCGAGGGACTACTTTTTCCAATGAGCAGTTCTTC. Protein: CASSIRGTTFSNEQFF.

This clonotype was seen more than once but under ten times. The gene calls are TRBV12-3 or TRBV12-4 and TRBJ1-1; weak D call: TRBD1 (6 bases). Trimming stripped 1 base from V and 6 bases from J, with 12 bases between. The CDR3 is 14 residues long. The CDR3 DNA reads TGTGCCAGCAGTTTAGGGATAGGGGGTTCTGAAGCTTTCTTT. It encodes CASSLGIGGSEAFF.

About this clonotype itself: This clone may be a read error of a much larger clone one base away. The rearrangement links TRBV12-3 or TRBV12-4 to TRBJ2-7; TRBD1 agrees at 9 bases. The length of the CDR3 is 16 residues. The DNA of the CDR3 is TGTACCAGCAGTTTAACAGGGGGCTTACTCCCCTACGAGCAGTACTTC. It specifies CTSSLTGGLLPYEQYF.

J is TRBJ2-3 and V is TRBV11-2; 7 bases are a match to TRBD2. J lost 5 bases, V lost 5 bases, and 13 bases had no gene match. This CDR3 contains 16 residues. Looked up from germline, CDR1 is SGHAT and CDR2 is FQNNGV. The CDR3 loop reads CASSQAWREWVDTQYF. CDR3 nucleotide sequence: TGTGCCAGCAGCCAGGCTTGGCGGGAGTGGGTAGATACGCAGTATTTT.

This clonotype has more than one count but fewer than ten. The rearrangement joins TRBV20-1 to TRBJ2-2, with unresolved D. The length of the CDR3 is 13 residues. Trimming took off 6 bases at V and 1 base at J, with 9 bases between the two ends. Germline CDR1 is DFQATT and CDR2 is SNEGSKA (reference sequence). In DNA, the CDR3 is TGCAGTGCCAGCCAACTGAACACCGGGGAGCTGTTTTTT. Residues: CSASQLNTGELFF.

This clonotype was counted at least ten times. This chain links TRBV20-1 with TRBJ1-5, with D possibly being TRBD1 (5 bases). This CDR3 region has 13 residues. V was pared by 0 bases and J by 6 bases, with 9 bases between. Germline CDR1 DFQATT, CDR2 SNEGSKA (reference sequence). The CDR3 region is CSARDGGTQPQHF. CDR3 coding DNA: TGCAGTGCTAGAGACGGGGGTACTCAGCCCCAGCATTTT.

This chain joins TRBV7-8 and TRBJ2-3; D is ambiguous. Trimming took 5 bases from V and 2 from J, leaving 14 bases between them. Germline V gene sequence: CDR1 SGHVS, CDR2 FQNEAQ. The CDR3 runs to 15 residues. CDR3 in DNA: TGTGCCAGCAGCCTTGTTTCGCTTACCACAGATACGCAGTATTTT. Encoded protein: CASSLVSLTTDTQYF.